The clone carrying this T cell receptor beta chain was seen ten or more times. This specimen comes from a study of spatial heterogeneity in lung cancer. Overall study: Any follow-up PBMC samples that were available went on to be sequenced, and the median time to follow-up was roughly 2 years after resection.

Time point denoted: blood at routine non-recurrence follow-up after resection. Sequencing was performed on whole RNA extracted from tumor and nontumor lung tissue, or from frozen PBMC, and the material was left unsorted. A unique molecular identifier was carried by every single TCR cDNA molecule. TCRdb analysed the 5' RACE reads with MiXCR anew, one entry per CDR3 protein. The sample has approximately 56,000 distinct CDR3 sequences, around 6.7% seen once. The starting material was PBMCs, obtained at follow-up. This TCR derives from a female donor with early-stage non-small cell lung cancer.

The CDR3 protein is CASSSWGASNQPQHF. The CDR3 bases are TGTGCCAGCAGCTCCTGGGGGGCTAGCAATCAGCCCCAGCATTTT. This sequence joins TRBV7-9 and TRBJ1-5; maybe TRBD1 (6 bases). The CDR3 is 15 amino acids. Germline V lookup: CDR1 SEHNR, CDR2 FQNEAQ (reference sequence). V lost 4 bases, J lost 0 bases, and 10 bases lay in between.